The table lists the clone carrying this TCR beta chain with many counts. Its antigen is undetermined. The data were obtained in a study of identical twins. Broader study findings: Twins' excess sharing was less marked for out-of-frame beta sequences. It was cross-sectional statistical analysis, not following the same donors, that the conclusions relied on. Insertions ran lower in abundant cord blood beta clonotypes, though not in memory repertoires.

cDNA molecules carried unique molecular identifiers, and template switching added a universal primer site. MiXCR, run by TCRdb on the 5' RACE reads, gives a single entry per CDR3 protein. The table has 650,000 to 800,000 distinct CDR3 sequences, roughly 8% seen once. This sample was shared with a second study, whose subject was yellow fever vaccine responses in identical twins.

The material sequenced was PBMCs. The receptor's source is a young woman in good health.

The CDR3 is CSVVDRTDTQYF. In DNA form, the CDR3 reads TGCAGCGTTGTGGACCGCACAGATACGCAGTATTTT. The chain is built from TRBV29-1 and TRBJ2-3; D is unclear. The V and J ends lost 4 bases and 1 base respectively, with 6 bases between them. CDR1 is SQVTM and CDR2 is ANQGSEA in the germline V gene. This CDR3 region has 12 residues.